The sequence of this T cell receptor beta chain was determined in a study of CD4 and CD8 cells across lung adenocarcinoma regions. Samples came from patients with localized non-small cell lung adenocarcinoma. The CDR3 totals 12 residues. TCRdb re-analysed the PCR reads in MiXCR, keeping a single row per CDR3 protein. The sample carries thousands of distinct CDR3 sequences, under 80% recorded once. Sequencing was carried out using CD4+ T cells from the center of a lung tumor. This chain connects TRBV12-3 or TRBV12-4 to TRBJ2-5; D gene uncertain. The closer fit of TRBJ2-7 to the DNA end suggests the J call may be wrong. This TCR was sampled from a female donor with lung adenocarcinoma. The CD4 and CD8 labels of this study may be unreliable. Written as DNA, the CDR3 is TGTGCCAGCAGTTCTAGGGTCGGCGAGCAGTACTTC. This sequence encodes CASSSRVGEQYF.